These 28 T cell receptor beta chains were sequenced from one sample in a study of cytomegalovirus exposure and HLA in healthy donors. It was with 60 Vbeta and 13 Jbeta primers that the PCR ran. Sequencing was performed with immunoSEQ multiplex PCR; in TCRdb, only in-frame clones are kept and a portion is missing. The sample has some 40,000 clones, 68% seen once; the top ten hold around 3.9%. The specimen sequenced was PBMCs. These receptors all come from a man aged 35-49 years in good health and CMV-seronegative.

The gene calls are TRBV29-1 and TRBJ2-7, with 8 nucleotides matching TRBD2. The V and J ends lost 6 bases and 1 base, in that order; junction bases with no gene match: 8. The germline V gene has CDR1 SQVTM and CDR2 ANQGSEA. This CDR3 comprises 14 residues. The chain's CDR3 is CSVPVRGGSYEQYF. CDR3 coding DNA: TGCAGCGTCCCGGTACGGGGGGGATCCTACGAGCAGTACTTC.

V and J are TRBV19 and TRBJ1-1, with 11 bases fitting TRBD1. V lost 1 base, J lost 4 bases, and 2 bases stayed unmatched. The germline gives CDR1 LNHDA, CDR2 SQIVND (reference sequence). The CDR3 is 15 amino acids. Written as DNA, the CDR3 is TGTGCCAGTAGTATAGGAGGGACAGGGGGCACTGAAGCTTTCTTT. Residues: CASSIGGTGGTEAFF. Full variable domain (outside the CDR3, taken from reference TRBV19 and TRBJ1-1): DGGITQSPKYLFRKEGQNVTLSCEQNLNHDAMYWYRQDPGQGLRLIYYSQIVNDFQKGDIAEGYSVSREKKESFPLTVTSAQKNPTAFYLCASSIGGTGGTEAFFGQGTRLTVV.

The chain recombines TRBV7-2 with TRBJ2-1; 7 nucleotides match TRBD2. CDR3 size: 14 residues. V trimming: 4 bases; J trimming: 4 bases; junction bases outside the gene matches: 4. Germline V gene data show CDR1 as SGHTA and CDR2 as FQGNSA. The CDR3: CASSYSSGYNEQFF. DNA of the CDR3: TGTGCCAGCAGCTACTCTAGCGGTTACAATGAGCAGTTCTTC.

This clone was observed a few times. V is TRBV7-2 and J is TRBJ1-1; D is possibly TRBD1 (6 bases). CDR3 length: 15 residues. Per germline, CDR1 SGHTA and CDR2 FQGNSA. V lost 2 bases to trimming and J lost 0 bases, with 10 bases between them. DNA for the CDR3: TGTGCCAGCAGCTTAAGGGGGGGCGTGAACACTGAAGCTTTCTTT. Translation: CASSLRGGVNTEAFF.

The rearrangement uses TRBV6-5 and TRBJ1-5; D is uncertain. Germline V gene data show CDR1 as MNHEY and CDR2 as SVGAGI. This CDR3 is 14 amino acids long. Trimming left V 5 bases short and J 0 bases short, with 8 bases between. CDR3 bases: TGTGCCAGCAGTACGATCGGTAGCAATCAGCCCCAGCATTTT. It specifies CASSTIGSNQPQHF.

This clone came up a few times. The chain carries TRBV6-4 and TRBJ2-3; 8 nucleotides line up with TRBD2. The CDR3 spans 15 residues. Germline-derived CDR1 and CDR2 are MRHNA and SNTAGT. The ends lost 4 bases at V and 0 bases at J; junction bases unmatched: 3. CDR3 coding DNA: TGTGCCAGCAGTGTTTCGGGGGGGAGCACAGATACGCAGTATTTT. Translation gives CASSVSGGSTDTQYF.

This clone was counted only a few times. The chain links TRBV6-5 to TRBJ1-4; 10 bases fit TRBD1. Unmatched junction bases numbered 5, after V lost 4 bases and J lost 9 bases. This CDR3 has 14 amino acids. CDR1 is MNHEY, CDR2 SVGAGI, per germline. Here the CDR3 reads CASSLDRGRKKLFF. As DNA, the CDR3 is TGTGCCAGCAGTTTGGACAGGGGGAGGAAAAAACTGTTTTTT.

The V call is TRBV29-1, the J call TRBJ1-1, with 7 bases identical to TRBD1. The germline gives CDR1 SQVTM, CDR2 ANQGSEA. The CDR3 contains 13 residues. V shed 6 bases and J 0 bases; nucleotides not matched to a gene: 4. CDR3 in amino acids: CSVGTDMNTEAFF. CDR3 bases: TGCAGCGTGGGGACAGACATGAACACTGAAGCTTTCTTT. Variable domain in full (rest from reference TRBV29-1 and TRBJ1-1): SAVISQKPSRDICQRGTSLTIQCQVDSQVTMMFWYRQQPGQSLTLIATANQGSEATYESGFVIDKFPISRPNLTFSTLTVSNMSPEDSSIYLCSVGTDMNTEAFFGQGTRLTVV.

This chain links TRBV2 with TRBJ1-5, with D possibly TRBD1 on 6 matching bases. This CDR3 is built from 19 residues. Trimming left V 1 base short and J 2 bases short, with 21 bases between. Germline loops: CDR1 SNHLY, CDR2 FYNNEI. CDR3 coding DNA: TGTGCCAGCAGTGAAGGGGTTTTCGGTACAGGGTGGGGCAATCAGCCCCAGCATTTT. This translates into CASSEGVFGTGWGNQPQHF.

J is TRBJ1-4 and V is TRBV10-3; D remains unclear. The germline V gene has CDR1 ENHRY and CDR2 SYGVKD. The CDR3 length is 16 residues. V shed 7 bases and J shed 8 bases, with 23 bases lying between them. The CDR3 protein is CAIKSPRDLPLEKLFF. The DNA for the CDR3 is TGTGCCATCAAATCGCCGAGAGATCTCCCCCTGGAAAAACTGTTTTTT.

This clone was detected only a few times. The rearrangement links TRBV10-1 to TRBJ1-5, with D maybe TRBD1 (5 bases). The CDR3 sequence is 15 residues long. Germline V gene lookup returns CDR1 WNHNN and CDR2 SYGVQD (reference sequence). Trimming removed 4 bases at V and 0 bases at J, with 10 bases between. CDR3 protein: CASSATDNSNQPQHF. DNA of the CDR3: TGCGCCAGCAGTGCGACAGATAATAGCAATCAGCCCCAGCATTTT.

The chain is built from TRBV30 and TRBJ2-1; D is unclear. The CDR3 length is 14 residues. Germline CDR1 reads GTSNPN; CDR2 reads SVGIG (reference sequence). Trimming stripped 1 base from V and 0 bases from J, with 7 bases between. In DNA, the CDR3 is TGTGCCTGGAGTGGAGCGAGCTCCTACAATGAGCAGTTCTTC. Translating it yields CAWSGASSYNEQFF.

V and J are TRBV5-6 and TRBJ2-5; 11 bases agree with TRBD2. Germline V CDR1 and CDR2: SGHDT, YYEEEE. The CDR3 extends over 17 amino acids. V gave up 4 bases and J gave up 2 bases; unmatched junction bases: 10. For the CDR3, the DNA is TGTGCCAGCAGCCCTCTGACTAGCGGGGACCCACAAGAGACCCAGTACTTC. This encodes CASSPLTSGDPQETQYF.

This clone came up a few times. This chain uses TRBV5-4 with TRBJ1-1; D is possibly TRBD1 (5 bases). Germline CDR1 reads SGHNT; CDR2 reads YYREEE (reference sequence). This CDR3 has 15 residues. Trimming left V 4 bases short and J 5 bases short, with 18 bases between. The CDR3 region has the DNA TGTGCCAGCAGCCCCGGTCAGGGCCAAAAAACTGAAGCTTTCTTT. Protein: CASSPGQGQKTEAFF.

This clone was detected only a few times. CDR3 coding DNA: TGCAGCGTCGGGACTCCTGGGGCTCCTTATGGCTACACCTTC. Residues: CSVGTPGAPYGYTF. The chain combines TRBV29-1 with TRBJ1-2, with D tentatively TRBD1 (5 bases). V gave up 6 bases and J gave up 5 bases, with 19 bases separating them. The germline V gene has CDR1 SQVTM and CDR2 ANQGSEA. CDR3 length: 14 residues.

The chain links TRBV7-9 to TRBJ2-4; D gene ambiguous. Germline loops: CDR1 SEHNR, CDR2 FQNEAQ (reference sequence). The ends were cut back, 1 base at V and 2 bases at J, with 12 bases in the middle. The CDR3 is 16 amino acids. The CDR3: CASSLVRPQSKNIQYF. The CDR3 DNA reads as TGTGCCAGCAGCTTAGTTAGGCCACAGTCCAAAAACATTCAGTACTTC.

This chain joins TRBV28 and TRBJ2-3; TRBD2 matches 7 bases. Per germline, CDR1 MDHEN and CDR2 SYDVKM. The CDR3 spans 16 residues. V shed 6 bases and J 3 bases; nucleotides not matched to a gene: 12. CDR3 amino acids: CASRGWGGWSTDTQYF. As DNA, the CDR3 is TGTGCCAGCAGGGGGTGGGGGGGTTGGAGTACAGATACGCAGTATTTT.

The chain recombines TRBV21-1 with TRBJ1-3. TRBV21-1 has pseudogene status. This CDR3 spans 13 amino acids. DNA of the CDR3: TGTGCCAGCAGCAAAGGCGATGGAAACACCATATATTTT. Translating gives CASSKGDGNTIYF.

This sequence joins TRBV7-8 and TRBJ1-1; TRBD1 aligns across 10 bases. The V gene's germline CDR1 is SGHVS and CDR2 FQNEAQ. This CDR3 contains 16 residues. V lost 4 bases to trimming and J lost 4 bases; unmatched junction nucleotides: 9. This CDR3 reads CASSSRDRGLGTEAFF. The CDR3 nucleotides are TGTGCCAGCAGCTCCCGGGACAGGGGTTTGGGCACTGAAGCTTTCTTT.

V gene TRBV7-8 combines with J gene TRBJ2-1, with D possibly TRBD2 on 6 matching bases. V shed 5 bases and J shed 3 bases, with 17 bases lying between them. CDR1 is SGHVS and CDR2 is FQNEAQ in the germline V gene. The CDR3 length is 16 residues. DNA for the CDR3: TGTGCCAGCAGCGGGGTTTCGGGGGAAAGCTACAATGAGCAGTTCTTC. This gives the protein CASSGVSGESYNEQFF.

This chain connects TRBV7-9 to TRBJ2-1, with TRBD2 as a possible D gene (7 bases). CDR1 and CDR2 from the germline V gene are SEHNR and FQNEAQ (reference sequence). The CDR3 covers 17 residues. V was cut by 0 bases and J by 1 base, with 13 bases left in between. CDR3 sequence reads: CASSLALQGGSYNEQFF. The CDR3 DNA is TGTGCCAGCAGCTTAGCGCTACAGGGAGGGTCCTACAATGAGCAGTTCTTC.

This clone has more than one count but fewer than ten. CDR3 in DNA: TGTGCCAGCAGCTTGGGTTCGGGGTTAGTGGAGACCCAGTACTTC. Translation gives CASSLGSGLVETQYF. The rearrangement links TRBV5-6 to TRBJ2-5, with D possibly TRBD2 on 5 matching bases. Germline V gene data show CDR1 as SGHDT and CDR2 as YYEEEE. There are 15 residues in the CDR3. Trimming pared 0 bases from V and 5 bases from J, leaving 14 bases between. Variable domain in full (rest from reference TRBV5-6 and TRBJ2-5): DAGVTQSPTHLIKTRGQQVTLRCSPKSGHDTVSWYQQALGQGPQFIFQYYEEEERQRGNFPDRFSGHQFPNYSSELNVNALLLGDSALYLCASSLGSGLVETQYFGPGTRLLVL.

The rearrangement links TRBV6-1 to TRBJ2-3; D not resolved. Germline V lookup: CDR1 MNHNS, CDR2 SASEGT. Trimming cost V 9 bases and J 5 bases, with 15 bases left between them. This CDR3 is 13 amino acids long. The CDR3 spells CASKRSVRDTQYF. The CDR3 DNA reads TGTGCCAGTAAACGTTCAGTCCGAGATACGCAGTATTTT.

The chain links TRBV5-1 to TRBJ2-7; possible D gene TRBD1, 6 bases. CDR1 SGHRS and CDR2 YFSETQ come from the germline V gene. V lost 4 bases and J lost 3, with 8 bases in between. The CDR3 runs 12 residues. This chain's CDR3 is CASSQDSYEQYF. In DNA form, the CDR3 reads TGCGCCAGCAGCCAGGACAGCTACGAGCAGTACTTC.

This clone was detected only once. V gene TRBV25-1 combines with J gene TRBJ1-3, with a possible D match to TRBD1 (6 bases). This CDR3 comprises 14 residues. From germline, CDR1 is MGHDK and CDR2 SYGVNS. V was pared by 4 bases and J by 5 bases, with 12 bases between. The CDR3 region has the DNA TGTGCCAGCAGTGCGTGGCGGGGGCGAAACACCATATATTTT. As protein: CASSAWRGRNTIYF. The full variable domain, in which reference TRBV25-1 and TRBJ1-3 provide the parts outside the CDR3, is EADIYQTPRYLVIGTGKKITLECSQTMGHDKMYWYQQDPGMELHLIHYSYGVNSTEKGDLSSESTVSRIRTEHFPLTLESARPSHTSQYLCASSAWRGRNTIYFGEGSWLTVV.

This clone was seen a handful of times. The V and J genes are TRBV7-6 and TRBJ1-1, with D uncertain. The V gene's germline CDR1 is SGHVS and CDR2 FNYEAQ. This CDR3 comprises 15 residues. Trimming removed 4 bases at V and 4 bases at J, with 16 bases between. The DNA of the CDR3 is TGTGCCAGCAGCTCTTACTTGGAGGGTAGCACTGAAGCTTTCTTT. Protein product: CASSSYLEGSTEAFF.

This clone was seen once. V usage is TRBV11-1 and J usage is TRBJ2-7; no clear D gene. Germline V gene sequence: CDR1 SGHAT, CDR2 FQDESV (reference sequence). The CDR3 is 11 residues long. Trimming stripped 3 bases from V and 4 bases from J, with 4 bases between. Here the CDR3 reads CASSFSYEQYF. Written as DNA, the CDR3 is TGTGCCAGCAGCTTTTCTTACGAGCAGTACTTC. Complete variable domain (other parts from reference TRBV11-1 and TRBJ2-7): EAEVAQSPRYKITEKSQAVAFWCDPISGHATLYWYRQILGQGPELLVQFQDESVVDDSQLPKDRFSAERLKGVDSTLKIQPAELGDSAMYLCASSFSYEQYFGPGTRLTVT.

The chain combines TRBV5-1 with TRBJ1-1, with D unresolved. CDR3 length: 13 residues. Between the trimmed V and J ends, which lost 5 bases and 3 bases, there was a span of 11 bases. The germline CDR1 and CDR2 sequences are SGHRS and YFSETQ. The DNA for the CDR3 is TGCGCCAGCAGTCTCCACGGGGACACTGAAGCTTTCTTT. Protein sequence: CASSLHGDTEAFF.